This TCR beta chain was obtained from a study of prognosis after radiotherapy for stage I lung cancer. For the study at large: Roughly 15 patients presented with newly diagnosed primary stage I lung tumors, and five carried oligometastatic NSCLC following surgical resection of the primary tumor.

Multiplex PCR, run in two rounds, amplified TCR beta CDR3 from genomic DNA. For every TRBV and TRBJ gene, a specific primer was used in first-round PCR. TCRdb re-analysed the multiplex PCR reads in MiXCR, keeping a single row per CDR3 protein. Of some 35,000 distinct CDR3 sequences listed, approximately 35% were seen once; the top ten hold roughly 29%. At each of two time points, six milliliters of venous blood were taken. Germline CDR1 and CDR2: DFQATT and SNEGSKA (reference sequence). This CDR3 comprises 13 residues. J gave up 1 base and V 1 base, and 0 bases lay outside the gene matches. This clonotype was detected many times.

The receptor was derived from a donor aged 50 or older with non-small cell lung cancer. The J gene is TRBJ2-5, the V gene TRBV20-1; 7 bases fit TRBD1. Sequencing was performed on PBMCs, taken before or after stereotactic body radiation therapy (not recorded which). CDR3 nucleotide sequence: TGCAGTGCTAGAGGGGACAGCCAAGAGACCCAGTACTTC. Amino acids: CSARGDSQETQYF.